Here is one TCR beta chain with its context. The sample is drawn from a study of T cell responses to AZD1222 COVID-19 vaccine. From germline, CDR1 is SGDLS and CDR2 YYNGEE. V lost 1 base, J lost 4 bases, and 11 bases lay in between. This CDR3 region has 14 residues. Sequencing was performed with immunoSEQ multiplex PCR; in TCRdb, only in-frame clones are kept and a portion is missing. This table has 100,000 or so clones, about 90% appearing once. The clonotype originates from an adult who received the AZD1222 COVID-19 vaccine. The chain combines TRBV9 with TRBJ2-5; D assignment may be TRBD1 or TRBD2 (6 bases each). Sample: peripheral blood, taken 28 days after the second AZD1222 dose. Here the CDR3 DNA reads TGTGCCAGCAGCGTAACTGGGGGGCTAGAGACCCAGTACTTC. It translates to CASSVTGGLETQYF.